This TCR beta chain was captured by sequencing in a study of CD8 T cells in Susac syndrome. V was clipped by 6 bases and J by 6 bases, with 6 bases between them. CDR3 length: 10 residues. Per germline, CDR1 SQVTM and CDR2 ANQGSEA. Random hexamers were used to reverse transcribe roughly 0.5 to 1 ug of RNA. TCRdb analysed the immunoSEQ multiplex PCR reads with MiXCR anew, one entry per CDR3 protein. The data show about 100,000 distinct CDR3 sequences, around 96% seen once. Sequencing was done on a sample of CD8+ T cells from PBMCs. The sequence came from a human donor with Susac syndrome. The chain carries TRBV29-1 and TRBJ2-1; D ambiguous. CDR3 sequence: CSVFGNEQFF. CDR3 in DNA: TGCAGCGTCTTCGGCAATGAGCAGTTCTTC.